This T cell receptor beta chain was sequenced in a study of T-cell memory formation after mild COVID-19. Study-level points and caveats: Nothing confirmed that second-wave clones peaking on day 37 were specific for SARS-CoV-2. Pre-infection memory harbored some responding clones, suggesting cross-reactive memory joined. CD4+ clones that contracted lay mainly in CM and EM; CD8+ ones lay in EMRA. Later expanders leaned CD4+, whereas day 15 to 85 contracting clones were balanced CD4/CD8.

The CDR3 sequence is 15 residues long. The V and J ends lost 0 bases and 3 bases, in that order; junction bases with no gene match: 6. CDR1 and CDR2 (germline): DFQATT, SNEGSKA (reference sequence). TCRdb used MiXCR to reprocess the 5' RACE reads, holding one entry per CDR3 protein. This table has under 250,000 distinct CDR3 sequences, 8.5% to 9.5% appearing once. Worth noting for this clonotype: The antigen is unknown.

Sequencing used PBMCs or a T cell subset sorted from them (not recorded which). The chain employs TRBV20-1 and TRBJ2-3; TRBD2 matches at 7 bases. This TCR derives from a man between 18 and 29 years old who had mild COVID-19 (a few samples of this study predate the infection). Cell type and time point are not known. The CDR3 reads CSARDPSGYTDTQYF. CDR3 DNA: TGCAGTGCTAGAGACCCTAGCGGATATACAGATACGCAGTATTTT.